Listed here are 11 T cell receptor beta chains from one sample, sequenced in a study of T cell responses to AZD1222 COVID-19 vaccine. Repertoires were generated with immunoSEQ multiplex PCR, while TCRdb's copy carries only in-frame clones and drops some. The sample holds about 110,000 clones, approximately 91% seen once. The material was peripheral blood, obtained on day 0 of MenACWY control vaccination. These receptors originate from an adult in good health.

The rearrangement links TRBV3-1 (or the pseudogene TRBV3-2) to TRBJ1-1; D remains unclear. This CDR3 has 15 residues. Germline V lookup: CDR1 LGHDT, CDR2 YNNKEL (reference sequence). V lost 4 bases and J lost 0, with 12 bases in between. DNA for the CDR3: TGTGCCAGCAGCCCCCAAAGGTTCATGAACACTGAAGCTTTCTTT. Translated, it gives CASSPQRFMNTEAFF.

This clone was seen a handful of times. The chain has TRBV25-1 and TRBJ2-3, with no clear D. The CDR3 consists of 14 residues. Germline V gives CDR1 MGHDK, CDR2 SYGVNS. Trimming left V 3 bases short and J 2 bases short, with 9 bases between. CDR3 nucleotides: TGTGCCAGCAGTGACCCCAAAGACACAGATACGCAGTATTTT. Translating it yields CASSDPKDTDTQYF.

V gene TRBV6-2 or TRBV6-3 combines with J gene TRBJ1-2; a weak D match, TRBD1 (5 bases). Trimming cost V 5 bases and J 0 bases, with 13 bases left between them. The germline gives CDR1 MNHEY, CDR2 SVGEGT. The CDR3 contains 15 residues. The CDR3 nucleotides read TGTGCCAGCAGTAAACCTCAGGGAACTAACTATGGCTACACCTTC. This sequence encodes CASSKPQGTNYGYTF.

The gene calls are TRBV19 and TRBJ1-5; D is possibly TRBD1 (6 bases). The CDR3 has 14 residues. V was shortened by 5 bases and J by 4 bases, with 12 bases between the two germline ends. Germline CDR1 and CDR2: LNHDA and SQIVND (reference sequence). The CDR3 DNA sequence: TGTGCCAGTAGTCGGGGGGCTTGGAATCAGCCCCAGCATTTT. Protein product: CASSRGAWNQPQHF.

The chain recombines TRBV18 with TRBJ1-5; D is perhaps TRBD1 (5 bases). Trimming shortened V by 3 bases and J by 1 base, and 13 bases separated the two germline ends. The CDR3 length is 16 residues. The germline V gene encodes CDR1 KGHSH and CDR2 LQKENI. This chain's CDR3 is CASSPGTVGSNQPQHF. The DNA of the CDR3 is TGTGCCAGCTCACCCGGGACTGTGGGAAGCAATCAGCCCCAGCATTTT.

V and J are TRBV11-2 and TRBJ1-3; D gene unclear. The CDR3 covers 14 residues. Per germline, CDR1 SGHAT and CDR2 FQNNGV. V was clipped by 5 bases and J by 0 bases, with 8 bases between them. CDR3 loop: CASSPFDSGNTIYF. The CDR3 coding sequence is TGTGCCAGCAGCCCGTTTGACTCTGGAAACACCATATATTTT. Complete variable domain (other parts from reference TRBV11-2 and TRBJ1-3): EAGVAQSPRYKIIEKRQSVAFWCNPISGHATLYWYQQILGQGPKLLIQFQNNGVVDDSQLPKDRFSAERLKGVDSTLKIQPAKLEDSAVYLCASSPFDSGNTIYFGEGSWLTVV.

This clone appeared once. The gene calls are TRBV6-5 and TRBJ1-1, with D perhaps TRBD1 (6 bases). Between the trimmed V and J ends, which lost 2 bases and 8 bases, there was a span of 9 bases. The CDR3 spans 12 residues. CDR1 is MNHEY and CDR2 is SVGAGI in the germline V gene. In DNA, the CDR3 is TGTGCCAGCAGTTACGGACAGACGGAAGCTTTCTTT. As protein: CASSYGQTEAFF.

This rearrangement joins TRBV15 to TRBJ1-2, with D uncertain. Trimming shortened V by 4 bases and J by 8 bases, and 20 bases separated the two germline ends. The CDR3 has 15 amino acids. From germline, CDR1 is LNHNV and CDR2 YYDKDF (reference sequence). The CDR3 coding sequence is TGTGCCACCAGCACCCGAGTCACGTCCCCTGGGGGCTACACCTTC. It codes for CATSTRVTSPGGYTF. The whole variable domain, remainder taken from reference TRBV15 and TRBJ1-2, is DAMVIQNPRYQVTQFGKPVTLSCSQTLNHNVMYWYQQKSSQAPKLLFHYYDKDFNNEADTPDNFQSRRPNTSFCFLDIRSPGLGDTAMYLCATSTRVTSPGGYTFGSGTRLTVV.

For the CDR3, the DNA is TGTGCCAGCAGCTTCAACACCGGGGAGCTGTTTTTT. Amino acids: CASSFNTGELFF. The chain combines TRBV11-3 with TRBJ2-2, with D uncertain. V gave up 3 bases and J gave up 2 bases, with 1 base separating them. Germline values: CDR1 SGHNT, CDR2 YENEEA. This CDR3 has 12 residues.

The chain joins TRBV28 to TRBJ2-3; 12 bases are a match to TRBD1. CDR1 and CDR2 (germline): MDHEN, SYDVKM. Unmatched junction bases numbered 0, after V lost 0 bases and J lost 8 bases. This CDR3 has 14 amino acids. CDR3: CASSLWGQGATQYF. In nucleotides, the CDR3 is TGTGCCAGCAGTTTATGGGGACAGGGGGCTACGCAGTATTTT.

The CDR3 protein is CATSRVWGTANTGELFF. The CDR3 nucleotides are TGTGCCACCAGCAGAGTGTGGGGCACCGCGAACACCGGGGAGCTGTTTTTT. The J gene is TRBJ2-2, the V gene TRBV15; tentative D call: TRBD1 (5 bases). Germline V CDR1 and CDR2: LNHNV, YYDKDF (reference sequence). The CDR3 spans 17 residues. The V and J ends lost 1 base and 0 bases respectively, with 12 bases between them.